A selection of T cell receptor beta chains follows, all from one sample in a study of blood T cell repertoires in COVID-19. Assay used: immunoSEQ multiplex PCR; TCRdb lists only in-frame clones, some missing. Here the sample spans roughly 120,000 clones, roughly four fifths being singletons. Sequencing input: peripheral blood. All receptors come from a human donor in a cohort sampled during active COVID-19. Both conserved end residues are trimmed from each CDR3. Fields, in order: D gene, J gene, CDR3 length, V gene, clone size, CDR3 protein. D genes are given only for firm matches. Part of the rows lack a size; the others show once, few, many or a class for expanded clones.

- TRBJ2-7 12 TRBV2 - ASSENSYTYEQY
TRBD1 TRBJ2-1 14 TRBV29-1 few SVEHLDRRNYNEQF
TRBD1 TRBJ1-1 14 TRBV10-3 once AISGSQTGLDTEAF
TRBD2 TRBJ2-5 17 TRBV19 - ASSIVWRGGLLDQETQY
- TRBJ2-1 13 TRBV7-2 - ASSGGTGTYNEQF
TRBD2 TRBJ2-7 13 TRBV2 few ASSATSGRSYEQY
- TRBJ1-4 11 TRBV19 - ASSIIGGQKLF
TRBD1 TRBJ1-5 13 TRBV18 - ASSPYPQGDQPQH
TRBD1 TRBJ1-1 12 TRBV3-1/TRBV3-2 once ASSFGTANTEAF
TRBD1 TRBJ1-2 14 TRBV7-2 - ASSLAGGQANYGYT
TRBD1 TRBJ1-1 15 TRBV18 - ASSPPGTGTPNTEAF
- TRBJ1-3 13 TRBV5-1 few ASSSDSLSGNTIY
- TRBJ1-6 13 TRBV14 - ASSLYGGGNSPLH
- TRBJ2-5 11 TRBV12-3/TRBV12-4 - ASSLEYRETQY
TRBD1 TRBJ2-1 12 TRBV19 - ASSIRDSYNEQF
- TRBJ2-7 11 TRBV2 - ASNFRGTYEQY
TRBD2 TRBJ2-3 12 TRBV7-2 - ASREAGLTDTQY